Below are 21 T cell receptor beta chains sequenced from a single sample in a study of blood T cell repertoires in COVID-19. Assay: immunoSEQ multiplex PCR; the TCRdb copy retains only in-frame clones and omits some. Altogether 71,000 or so clones are present, approximately 87% being singletons, with the ten largest covering approximately 15%. The sequenced sample consisted of peripheral blood. These receptors all come from a man older than 75 in a cohort sampled during active COVID-19.

V is TRBV7-8 and J is TRBJ2-1, with TRBD1 as a possible D gene (5 bases). V lost 4 bases, J lost 1 base, and 8 bases lay in between. Looked up from germline, CDR1 is SGHVS and CDR2 is FQNEAQ. This CDR3 region has 14 residues. Here the CDR3 DNA reads TGTGCCAGCAGCTCCAGGGCATCCTACAATGAGCAGTTCTTC. Protein: CASSSRASYNEQFF. Variable domain in full (rest from reference TRBV7-8 and TRBJ2-1): GAGVSQSPRYKVAKRGQDVALRCDPISGHVSLFWYQQALGQGPEFLTYFQNEAQLDKSGLPSDRFFAERPEGSVSTLKIQRTQQEDSAVYLCASSSRASYNEQFFGPGTRLTVL.

This chain links TRBV6-5 with TRBJ2-3; 9 nucleotides align to TRBD1. Unmatched junction bases numbered 4, after V lost 6 bases and J lost 3 bases. The V gene's germline CDR1 is MNHEY and CDR2 SVGAGI. The CDR3 has 14 amino acids. CDR3 sequence (DNA): TGTGCCAGCAGGGTGGGGACAGGGACAGATACGCAGTATTTT. Amino acids: CASRVGTGTDTQYF.

The chain employs TRBV20-1 and TRBJ2-7; the D gene is possibly TRBD1 (5 bases). Trimming removed 5 bases at V and 6 bases at J, with 11 bases between. The CDR3 runs 11 residues. Per the germline V gene, CDR1 is DFQATT and CDR2 is SNEGSKA (reference sequence). This CDR3 is CSARYQGEQYV. DNA of the CDR3: TGCAGTGCTCGGTACCAGGGCGAGCAGTACGTC.

The rearrangement joins TRBV18 to TRBJ2-3, with 10 bases aligning to TRBD2. The CDR3 is 18 residues long. Germline CDR1 KGHSH, CDR2 LQKENI. The V gene end was trimmed by 3 bases and the J gene end by 2 bases; junction bases not matched to a gene: 11. The CDR3 loop is CASSPTYQAGGSTDTQYF. The DNA of the CDR3 is TGTGCCAGCTCACCCACCTACCAAGCGGGGGGGTCCACAGATACGCAGTATTTT.

This sequence joins TRBV5-4 and TRBJ2-3; maybe TRBD2 (5 bases). Deletions cut 4 bases from V and 0 bases from J, with 12 bases between. The CDR3 consists of 15 residues. Germline loops: CDR1 SGHNT, CDR2 YYREEE (reference sequence). For the CDR3, the DNA is TGTGCCAGCAGCGCTGACCCGGGAAGCACAGATACGCAGTATTTT. The encoded protein is CASSADPGSTDTQYF. Filled out from reference TRBV5-4 and TRBJ2-3, the complete variable domain reads ETGVTQSPTHLIKTRGQQVTLRCSSQSGHNTVSWYQQALGQGPQFIFQYYREEENGRGNFPPRFSGLQFPNYSSELNVNALELDDSALYLCASSADPGSTDTQYFGPGTRLTVL.

CDR3 in DNA: TGTGCCAGCAGGGGACTAGCGGGGGAGAACACCGGGGAGCTGTTTTTT. Encoded protein: CASRGLAGENTGELFF. The chain combines TRBV2 with TRBJ2-2; the match to TRBD2 covers 14 bases. CDR1 SNHLY and CDR2 FYNNEI come from the germline V gene. The ends lost 6 bases at V and 1 base at J; junction bases unmatched: 1. The CDR3 covers 16 residues.

The rearrangement links TRBV24-1 to TRBJ2-5; perhaps TRBD1 as D (6 bases). This CDR3 is built from 15 residues. Trimming took off 4 bases at V and 5 bases at J, with 16 bases between the two ends. The germline V gene has CDR1 KGHDR and CDR2 SFDVKD. CDR3 in DNA: TGTGCCACCAGTGACGTAACAGGGAAGGGGGAGACCCAGTACTTC. It is translated as CATSDVTGKGETQYF.

This rearrangement joins TRBV7-9 to TRBJ1-6, with a weak D call TRBD1 (5 bases). The germline V and J ends were trimmed by 5 bases and 0 bases, with 14 bases remaining between them. CDR3 size: 17 residues. Germline-derived CDR1 and CDR2 are SEHNR and FQNEAQ (reference sequence). In DNA form, the CDR3 reads TGTGCCAGCAGCCCATCGGGGGGGAGCTCCTATAATTCACCCCTCCACTTT. Protein: CASSPSGGSSYNSPLHF.

J is TRBJ1-2 and V is TRBV27; a possible D gene is TRBD1 (5 bases). There are 15 residues in the CDR3. The V gene's germline CDR1 is MNHEY and CDR2 SMNVEV (reference sequence). The ends were cut back, 7 bases at V and 6 bases at J, with 21 bases in the middle. The CDR3 region has the DNA TGTGCCAGCACTCCAACAACCTCTCGCAGGGATGGCTACACCTTC. It codes for CASTPTTSRRDGYTF.

The chain couples TRBV3-1 (or the pseudogene TRBV3-2) to TRBJ2-1; TRBD2 matches 14 bases. The CDR3 has 21 amino acids. The ends lost 0 bases at V and 4 bases at J; junction bases unmatched: 14. Germline CDR1 and CDR2: LGHDT and YNNKEL (reference sequence). DNA of the CDR3: TGTGCCAGCAGCCAAGATCAATGGACTAGCGGGGGGCCGCAAACGTACAATGAGCAGTTCTTC. Its translation is CASSQDQWTSGGPQTYNEQFF.

The chain joins TRBV6-1 to TRBJ2-4; no reliable D call. This CDR3 has 14 residues. In germline, CDR1 is MNHNS, CDR2 SASEGT. Trimming pared 3 bases from V and 0 bases from J, leaving 6 bases between. In DNA form, the CDR3 reads TGTGCCAGCAGTGAGCAGGAAGCCAAAAACATTCAGTACTTC. Residues: CASSEQEAKNIQYF.

The chain joins TRBV21-1 to TRBJ2-5; no DNA check was done on the table's D call, TRBD1. TRBV21-1 is reported as a pseudogene. The CDR3 has 15 residues. CDR3 nucleotides: TGTGCCAGCAGCAAAGTTTGCAGGGTAACGGAGACCCAGTACTTC. Translation gives CASSKVCRVTETQYF.

V is TRBV27 and J is TRBJ1-1; D call uncertain. The CDR3 length is 12 residues. Deletions cut 7 bases from V and 1 base from J, with 7 bases between. Germline V CDR1 and CDR2: MNHEY, SMNVEV (reference sequence). In DNA, the CDR3 is TGTGCCAGCATTGGAGGGAACACTGAAGCTTTCTTT. This translates into CASIGGNTEAFF.

The CDR3: CASSIRILRGGEKLFF. As DNA, the CDR3 is TGTGCCAGTAGTATAAGAATCCTGCGGGGGGGAGAAAAACTGTTTTTT. The chain links TRBV19 to TRBJ1-4; tentative D call: TRBD1 (5 bases). The V gene lost 2 bases and the J gene lost 8 bases, with 18 bases spanning the gap. Per germline, CDR1 LNHDA and CDR2 SQIVND (reference sequence). The CDR3 spans 16 residues.

Only one count was recorded for this clone. The rearrangement links TRBV3-1 (or the pseudogene TRBV3-2) to TRBJ1-2, with TRBD1 matching over 7 bases. V was clipped by 5 bases and J by 6 bases; unmatched bases: 12. Germline V gene lookup returns CDR1 LGHDT and CDR2 YNNKEL (reference sequence). The CDR3 has 15 residues. The CDR3 protein is CASSVTAYRGDGYTF. Here the CDR3 DNA reads TGTGCCAGCAGCGTTACTGCCTACAGGGGCGATGGCTACACCTTC.

V gene TRBV2 combines with J gene TRBJ1-2; D possibly corresponds to TRBD1 (6 bases). CDR3 length equals 13 residues. Trimming took off 4 bases at V and 13 bases at J, with 19 bases between the two ends. Germline assignment: CDR1 SNHLY and CDR2 FYNNEI. The CDR3 protein is CASSATGTKDCTF. As DNA, the CDR3 is TGTGCCAGCAGTGCCACCGGGACAAAAGACTGCACCTTC. The full variable domain, in which reference TRBV2 and TRBJ1-2 provide the parts outside the CDR3, is EPEVTQTPSHQVTQMGQEVILRCVPISNHLYFYWYRQILGQKVEFLVSFYNNEISEKSEIFDDQFSVERPDGSNFTLKIRSTKLEDSAMYFCASSATGTKDCTFGSGTRLTVV.

The gene calls are TRBV5-1 and TRBJ1-2, with a possible D match to TRBD1 (6 bases). Germline loops: CDR1 SGHRS, CDR2 YFSETQ. Trimming pared 0 bases from V and 1 base from J, leaving 16 bases between. The CDR3 loop spans 17 amino acids. CDR3: CASSLANSARGNYGYTF. CDR3 coding DNA: TGCGCCAGCAGCTTGGCCAACAGCGCCAGGGGTAACTATGGCTACACCTTC.

The V gene is TRBV28, the J gene TRBJ1-2, with TRBD1 matching over 10 bases. Trimming removed 8 bases from V and 7 bases from J; junction bases left unmatched: 10. The CDR3 loop spans 14 amino acids. Germline assignment: CDR1 MDHEN and CDR2 SYDVKM. The CDR3 region has the DNA TGTGCCAGCGATGACAGGGGGCGCGACTTTGGCTACACCTTC. It translates to CASDDRGRDFGYTF.

This clone was observed at least ten times. V usage is TRBV18 and J usage is TRBJ2-3, with D maybe TRBD2 (5 bases). There are 14 residues in the CDR3. With 6 bases removed from V and 2 bases from J, the gap between germline ends came to 12 bases. Germline V CDR1 and CDR2: KGHSH, LQKENI. CDR3 protein: CASSPVRDTDTQYF. In nucleotides, the CDR3 is TGTGCCAGCTCTCCTGTGAGGGACACAGATACGCAGTATTTT.

The chain combines TRBV5-4 with TRBJ2-3; 13 bases agree with TRBD2. Germline V gene lookup returns CDR1 SGHNT and CDR2 YYREEE (reference sequence). This CDR3 has 16 residues. V lost 6 bases to trimming and J lost 3 bases; unmatched junction nucleotides: 7. The CDR3 DNA follows: TGTGCCAGCAACAAGATGACTAGCGGGGGGACAGATACGCAGTATTTT. Its protein is CASNKMTSGGTDTQYF.

The V and J genes are TRBV10-3 and TRBJ2-3; 9 nucleotides match TRBD2. Germline assignment: CDR1 ENHRY and CDR2 SYGVKD. The trim removed 11 bases at V and 6 bases at J, leaving 6 bases unmatched. CDR3 size: 12 residues. This CDR3 is CAAGGQLDTQYF. DNA of the CDR3: TGTGCCGCGGGGGGGCAGTTGGATACGCAGTATTTT.